This T cell receptor beta chain was observed in a study of T cell responses to AZD1222 COVID-19 vaccine. The V and J ends lost 2 bases and 0 bases respectively, with 8 bases between them. The CDR3 is 15 residues long. The germline V gene encodes CDR1 SEHNR and CDR2 FQNEAQ (reference sequence). Study-wide points: The donor cohort was predominantly white British with a female majority, and clonal diversity may have been underestimated.

For this clone: The target antigen is unknown.

Clones were read by immunoSEQ multiplex PCR, and TCRdb kept only the in-frame ones, dropping some. The sample lists 140,000 to 150,000 clones; roughly 90% were seen once. The sequences come from peripheral blood, collected 28 days after the second AZD1222 dose. The chain joins TRBV7-9 to TRBJ1-3; no firm D call. This sequence originates from an adult who received the AZD1222 COVID-19 vaccine. CDR3: CASSLNPISGNTIYF. CDR3 DNA sequence: TGTGCCAGCAGCTTAAATCCGATCTCTGGAAACACCATATATTTT.